These 8 T cell receptor beta chains were sequenced from one sample in a study of cytomegalovirus exposure and HLA in healthy donors. PCR employed 60 Vbeta and 13 Jbeta primers. Clones were read by immunoSEQ multiplex PCR, and TCRdb kept only the in-frame ones, dropping some. The data hold around 230,000 clones, with about 88% observed a single time. Sample: PBMCs. These receptors were obtained from a girl aged 2 to 10 in good health and CMV-seronegative.

This chain joins TRBV28 and TRBJ2-7, with D maybe TRBD1 (6 bases). Germline V lookup: CDR1 MDHEN, CDR2 SYDVKM. This CDR3 is 13 amino acids long. V was pared by 8 bases and J by 1 base, with 12 bases between. The CDR3 DNA reads TGTGCCAGCTACAACAGGGATTCCTACGAGCAGTACTTC. It codes for CASYNRDSYEQYF.

V usage is TRBV19 and J usage is TRBJ1-2, with TRBD1 as a possible D gene (5 bases). The V gene lost 1 base and the J gene lost 3 bases, with 12 bases spanning the gap. Germline values: CDR1 LNHDA, CDR2 SQIVND (reference sequence). The CDR3 loop spans 15 amino acids. This CDR3 reads CASSIGPRVDYGYTF. The CDR3, as DNA: TGTGCCAGTAGTATAGGGCCCAGGGTCGACTATGGCTACACCTTC.

V usage is TRBV29-1 and J usage is TRBJ2-3, with 8 bases matching TRBD2. The junction had 11 bases not matched to a gene; V was cut back by 4 bases and J by 5 bases. CDR1 and CDR2 (germline): SQVTM, ANQGSEA. The CDR3 loop spans 15 amino acids. CDR3 residues: CSVGGGLSPQDTQYF. DNA for the CDR3: TGCAGCGTTGGCGGGGGGCTGAGTCCTCAAGATACGCAGTATTTT.

The CDR3 sequence is CASGLADEQYF. CDR3 nucleotides: TGTGCCAGTGGACTAGCGGATGAGCAGTACTTC. V and J are TRBV9 and TRBJ2-7; 10 bases map to TRBD2. CDR3 length: 11 amino acids. Germline V gene data show CDR1 as SGDLS and CDR2 as YYNGEE. Trimming removed 8 bases from V and 7 bases from J; junction bases left unmatched: 3. The complete variable domain, with remaining parts taken from reference TRBV9 and TRBJ2-7, reads DSGVTQTPKHLITATGQRVTLRCSPRSGDLSVYWYQQSLDQGLQFLIQYYNGEERAKGNILERFSAQQFPDLHSELNLSSLELGDSALYFCASGLADEQYFGPGTRLTVT.

The genes are TRBV7-2 and TRBJ1-5, with 8 bases aligning to TRBD1. The CDR3 spans 14 residues. Looked up from germline, CDR1 is SGHTA and CDR2 is FQGNSA. V shed 7 bases and J 7 bases; nucleotides not matched to a gene: 9. The CDR3 nucleotides are TGTGCCAGCACCCCGACAGGGGTGGAGCAGCCCCAGCATTTT. Translated, it gives CASTPTGVEQPQHF.

The J gene is TRBJ1-2, the V gene TRBV5-1; 11 bases match TRBD1. CDR3 length: 16 amino acids. Germline V CDR1 and CDR2: SGHRS, YFSETQ. V lost 0 bases to trimming and J lost 8 bases; unmatched junction nucleotides: 9. This CDR3 reads CASSLASRTGGLGYTF. DNA for the CDR3: TGCGCCAGCAGCTTGGCCTCTAGGACAGGGGGCTTAGGCTACACCTTC.

V is TRBV5-1 and J is TRBJ2-1; possible D gene TRBD1, 6 bases. The V and J ends lost 2 bases and 1 base respectively, with 16 bases between them. The CDR3 spans 17 residues. Germline assignment: CDR1 SGHRS and CDR2 YFSETQ. The CDR3 region has the DNA TGCGCCAGCAGCTTCACAGGGAGAGGGGGTTCCTACAATGAGCAGTTCTTC. This gives the protein CASSFTGRGGSYNEQFF.

The J gene is TRBJ2-1, the V gene TRBV5-1; TRBD2 agrees at 8 bases. The ends lost 0 bases at V and 0 bases at J; junction bases unmatched: 5. There are 17 residues in the CDR3. The germline V gene has CDR1 SGHRS and CDR2 YFSETQ. CDR3 residues: CASSLVGGRSSYNEQFF. CDR3 DNA: TGCGCCAGCAGCTTGGTTGGCGGGAGGAGCTCCTACAATGAGCAGTTCTTC. Looking up the rest from reference TRBV5-1 and TRBJ2-1 gives the full variable domain: KAGVTQTPRYLIKTRGQQVTLSCSPISGHRSVSWYQQTPGQGLQFLFEYFSETQRNKGNFPGRFSGRQFSNSRSEMNVSTLELGDSALYLCASSLVGGRSSYNEQFFGPGTRLTVL.